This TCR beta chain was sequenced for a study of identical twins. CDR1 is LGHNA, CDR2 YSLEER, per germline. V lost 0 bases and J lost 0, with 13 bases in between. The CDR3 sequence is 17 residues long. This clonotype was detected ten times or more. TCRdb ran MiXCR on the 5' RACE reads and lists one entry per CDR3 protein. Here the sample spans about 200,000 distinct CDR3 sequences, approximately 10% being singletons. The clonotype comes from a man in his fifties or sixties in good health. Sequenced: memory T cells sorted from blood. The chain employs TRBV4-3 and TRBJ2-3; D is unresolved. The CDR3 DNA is TGCGCCAGCAGCCAAGATAGCCCGACCTCTAGCACAGATACGCAGTATTTT. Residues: CASSQDSPTSSTDTQYF.